This T cell receptor beta chain emerged from a study of CD8 T cell repertoires and HIV-1 epitope variants. Study in general: Control wells had CMV/EBV/flu peptides, negative Ebola AY9, or no peptide. Epitopes were three Gag families plus Nef HW9 and YT9.

The CDR3 has 15 amino acids. Germline CDR1 is SQVTM and CDR2 is ANQGSEA. With 3 bases removed from V and 5 bases from J, the gap between germline ends came to 18 bases. The repertoire was sequenced with immunoSEQ multiplex PCR; TCRdb's copy has only in-frame clones and lacks some. The sample shows about 95,000 clones, over 70% of them seen only once. Study-level findings and limits: Under 10 antigen-specific TCR beta clonotypes were found; about six seemed cross-reactive to variants. Beta chains alone show antigen proliferation, not cytokine profile or function.

As to this clone: Its cognate antigen is unknown.

The specimen was uncultured baseline CD8+ T cells from peripheral blood mononuclear cells (PBMCs). This chain links TRBV29-1 with TRBJ2-3; D may be TRBD2 (7 bases). This clonotype originated in a male donor with HIV. Here the CDR3 reads CSVDSLRGAEDTQYF. The CDR3 nucleotides read TGCAGCGTTGATTCATTACGGGGGGCGGAAGATACGCAGTATTTT.